One and the same sample provided the 10 T cell receptor beta chains below, sequenced in a study of response to subunit inactivated influenza vaccine. TCRdb redid the calling of the RT-PCR reads with MiXCR, one entry per CDR3 protein. This sample has approximately 500,000 distinct CDR3 sequences, with about an eighth found just once. The sequencing used PBMCs from blood, collected roughly 6 weeks after vaccination. These receptors all stem from a man between 45 and 60 years old who received an inactivated influenza vaccine.

The chain uses TRBV4-3 and TRBJ2-3; the match to TRBD2 covers 9 bases. V was pared by 0 bases and J by 0 bases, with 1 base of the junction left unmatched. Germline V gene data show CDR1 as LGHNA and CDR2 as YSLEER. The CDR3 covers 16 residues. CDR3 amino acids: CASSQDLAGSTDTQYF. DNA for the CDR3: TGCGCCAGCAGCCAAGATCTAGCGGGAAGCACAGATACGCAGTATTTT.

In its sample, this clonotype was seen many times. The genes are TRBV6-6 and TRBJ2-5; D is possibly TRBD2 (6 bases). The CDR3 contains 13 residues. CDR1 is MNHNY and CDR2 is SVGAGI in the germline V gene (reference sequence). The V and J ends lost 5 bases and 5 bases respectively, with 12 bases between them. CDR3 loop: CASSLLEGETQYF. The CDR3 coding sequence is TGTGCCAGCAGTCTACTGGAGGGGGAGACCCAGTACTTC.

The CDR3 DNA follows: TGTGCCAGCAGCTTAGAGAACTCTGGGCAGTTCTTC. It codes for CASSLENSGQFF. The chain employs TRBV7-9 and TRBJ2-1, with D unclear. The CDR3 sequence is 12 residues long. V gave up 1 base and J gave up 12 bases, with 10 bases separating them. CDR1 and CDR2 (germline): SEHNR, FQNEAQ (reference sequence).

The chain links TRBV7-2 to TRBJ2-7; TRBD2 is a possible D gene (5 bases). The V and J ends lost 5 bases and 6 bases respectively, with 17 bases between them. This CDR3 comprises 14 residues. In germline, CDR1 is SGHTA, CDR2 FQGNSA. CDR3: CASSTRAGNSEQYF. CDR3 in DNA: TGTGCCAGCAGCACCCGGGCCGGGAATTCCGAGCAGTACTTC.

A few counts support this clonotype. The rearrangement links TRBV19 to TRBJ2-4; perhaps TRBD2 as D (6 bases). Germline CDR1 and CDR2: LNHDA and SQIVND (reference sequence). Deletions cut 8 bases from V and 10 bases from J, with 9 bases between. This CDR3 has 10 amino acids. The CDR3 bases are TGTGCCAGTGGTGGAGGGATTCAGTACTTC. This codes for CASGGGIQYF.

The chain joins TRBV20-1 to TRBJ2-7; 11 nucleotides agree with TRBD2. Germline V gene sequence: CDR1 DFQATT, CDR2 SNEGSKA (reference sequence). V gave up 6 bases and J gave up 7 bases; unmatched junction bases: 11. The CDR3 runs 14 residues. Here the CDR3 reads CSAMTSGTLREQYF. DNA for the CDR3: TGCAGTGCAATGACTAGCGGGACCTTGAGGGAGCAGTACTTC.

This clonotype appeared many times. The chain couples TRBV7-2 to TRBJ2-2; D call uncertain. The CDR3 length is 13 residues. V was cut by 5 bases and J by 0 bases, with 4 bases left in between. Per the germline V gene, CDR1 is SGHTA and CDR2 is FQGNSA. CDR3 nucleotides: TGTGCCAGCAGCCAGACGAACACCGGGGAGCTGTTTTTT. Translating gives CASSQTNTGELFF.

V is TRBV5-1 and J is TRBJ2-2; 7 nucleotides line up with TRBD1. The J segment lost 2 bases and the V segment lost 0 bases, leaving 4 bases of the junction unmatched. This CDR3 contains 16 residues. Germline assignment: CDR1 SGHRS and CDR2 YFSETQ. This CDR3 is CASSLGDSINTGELFF. DNA of the CDR3: TGCGCCAGCAGCTTGGGGGACAGTATAAACACCGGGGAGCTGTTTTTT.

This clonotype was counted many times. The J gene is TRBJ1-1, the V gene TRBV5-1, with 7 bases that match TRBD1. This CDR3 spans 14 amino acids. From germline, CDR1 is SGHRS and CDR2 YFSETQ. Germline trimming cut 3 bases from V and 1 base from J; bases unmatched to any gene: 3. Written as DNA, the CDR3 is TGCGCCAGCAGCTGGGGACAGCCGAACACTGAAGCTTTCTTT. Amino acids: CASSWGQPNTEAFF.

This clonotype has ten or more counts. The rearrangement links TRBV28 to TRBJ2-3, with 9 bases lining up with TRBD2. Trimming removed 5 bases from V and 3 bases from J; junction bases left unmatched: 9. Germline-derived CDR1 and CDR2 are MDHEN and SYDVKM. The CDR3 consists of 16 residues. Here the CDR3 reads CASSPSGLAGTDTQYF. The CDR3, as DNA: TGTGCCAGCAGTCCCTCGGGTCTAGCGGGAACAGATACGCAGTATTTT.